Presented here are 22 T cell receptor beta chains from one specimen sequenced in a study of T cell responses to AZD1222 COVID-19 vaccine. Assay: immunoSEQ multiplex PCR; the TCRdb copy retains only in-frame clones and omits some. The profile shows around 100,000 clones, about 92% of them singletons. The sequences come from peripheral blood, collected on day 0 of AZD1222 vaccination. The receptors here all came from an adult in good health.

J is TRBJ2-2 and V is TRBV7-3; D is ambiguous. V dropped 5 bases and J dropped 5 bases, with 6 bases sitting between them. There are 12 residues in the CDR3. CDR1 and CDR2 (germline): SGHTA, FQGTGA. The CDR3 DNA reads TGTGCCAGCAGCATTGGGACCGGGGAGCTGTTTTTT. It translates to CASSIGTGELFF.

The chain employs TRBV7-3 and TRBJ2-7; 11 bases match TRBD2. This CDR3 has 15 residues. V shed 6 bases, J shed 2 bases, and the junction held 6 bases outside the gene matches. Germline-derived CDR1 and CDR2 are SGHTA and FQGTGA. CDR3 sequence: CASRVTSGGPYEQYF. CDR3 nucleotide sequence: TGTGCCAGCAGGGTAACTAGCGGGGGTCCCTACGAGCAGTACTTC.

V and J are TRBV2 and TRBJ2-3; unclear D gene. The CDR3 totals 12 residues. In germline, CDR1 is SNHLY, CDR2 FYNNEI. The V end was cut by 8 bases, the J end by 6 bases, with 12 bases between. The CDR3: CASLRVGDTQYF. The CDR3 DNA sequence: TGTGCCAGCCTCCGGGTCGGGGATACGCAGTATTTT.

This chain joins TRBV4-1 and TRBJ2-7, with unresolved D. The CDR3 contains 14 residues. CDR1 is MGHRA and CDR2 is YSYEKL in the germline V gene. V lost 1 base and J lost 1, with 8 bases in between. CDR3 bases: TGCGCCAGCAGCCAAGTAGGAACTTCCTACGAGCAGTACTTC. Protein product: CASSQVGTSYEQYF.

The genes are TRBV3-1 (or the pseudogene TRBV3-2) and TRBJ1-1, with 8 bases aligning to TRBD1. Looked up from germline, CDR1 is LGHDT and CDR2 is YNNKEL (reference sequence). The CDR3 covers 19 residues. Germline trimming cut 0 bases from V and 8 bases from J; bases unmatched to any gene: 20. This CDR3 reads CASSQDGLLNRGDGLEAFF. The CDR3 DNA is TGTGCCAGCAGCCAAGATGGGTTACTCAACAGGGGGGACGGGCTGGAAGCTTTCTTT.

The chain is built from TRBV28 and TRBJ2-1; D gene ambiguous. Germline V gives CDR1 MDHEN, CDR2 SYDVKM. The CDR3 spans 15 residues. The germline V and J ends were trimmed by 4 bases and 1 base, with 11 bases remaining between them. DNA for the CDR3: TGTGCCAGCAGTTCCCACGGCTGGTCCTACAATGAGCAGTTCTTC. It codes for CASSSHGWSYNEQFF. The whole variable domain, filled in from reference TRBV28 and TRBJ2-1, reads DVKVTQSSRYLVKRTGEKVFLECVQDMDHENMFWYRQDPGLGLRLIYFSYDVKMKEKGDIPEGYSVSREKKERFSLILESASTNQTSMYLCASSSHGWSYNEQFFGPGTRLTVL.

As DNA, the CDR3 is TGTGCCAGCTCTCAATCGGGCAGGGACAATGAGCAGTTCTTC. It yields the protein CASSQSGRDNEQFF. The chain carries TRBV18 and TRBJ2-1; D is perhaps TRBD1 (5 bases). Germline CDR1 reads KGHSH; CDR2 reads LQKENI. The CDR3 length is 14 residues. V lost 6 bases, J lost 5 bases, and 14 bases lay in between. Drawing the rest from reference TRBV18 and TRBJ2-1, the complete variable domain is NAGVMQNPRHLVRRRGQEARLRCSPMKGHSHVYWYRQLPEEGLKFMVYLQKENIIDESGMPKERFSAEFPKEGPSILRIQQVVRGDSAAYFCASSQSGRDNEQFFGPGTRLTVL.

The chain is built from TRBV19 and TRBJ2-3; D may be TRBD2 (5 bases). The germline gives CDR1 LNHDA, CDR2 SQIVND (reference sequence). The CDR3 length is 14 residues. V was trimmed by 5 bases and J by 6 bases, leaving 15 bases between them. CDR3 DNA sequence: TGTGCCAGTAGTCTCCGGGAAGGAACCGATACGCAGTATTTT. Encoded protein: CASSLREGTDTQYF. Filled out from reference TRBV19 and TRBJ2-3, the complete variable domain reads DGGITQSPKYLFRKEGQNVTLSCEQNLNHDAMYWYRQDPGQGLRLIYYSQIVNDFQKGDIAEGYSVSREKKESFPLTVTSAQKNPTAFYLCASSLREGTDTQYFGPGTRLTVL.

The chain uses TRBV5-1 and TRBJ1-1; no clear D gene. CDR3 length: 13 amino acids. V gave up 1 base and J gave up 0 bases, with 4 bases separating them. The V gene's germline CDR1 is SGHRS and CDR2 YFSETQ. The chain's CDR3 is CASSLQLNTEAFF. CDR3 DNA: TGCGCCAGCAGCTTGCAGTTGAACACTGAAGCTTTCTTT.

The chain combines TRBV6-5 with TRBJ1-5, with TRBD1 identical over 10 bases. The length of the CDR3 is 14 residues. Trimming removed 6 bases from V and 6 bases from J; junction bases left unmatched: 5. Germline V CDR1 and CDR2: MNHEY, SVGAGI. CDR3 nucleotide sequence: TGTGCCAGCAGCCGGGACAGGGGAGGTCAGCCCCAGCATTTT. Protein sequence: CASSRDRGGQPQHF.

The V call is TRBV12-5, the J call TRBJ1-2, with 9 bases identical to TRBD1. V trimming: 6 bases; J trimming: 8 bases; junction bases outside the gene matches: 10. Germline assignment: CDR1 LGHNT and CDR2 FRNRAP. The CDR3 sequence is 14 residues long. The CDR3 reads CASGRDRDREGYTF. The CDR3 coding sequence is TGTGCTAGTGGACGAGACAGGGACAGGGAGGGCTACACCTTC. Looking up the rest from reference TRBV12-5 and TRBJ1-2 gives the full variable domain: DARVTQTPRHKVTEMGQEVTMRCQPILGHNTVFWYRQTMMQGLELLAYFRNRAPLDDSGMPKDRFSAEMPDATLATLKIQPSEPRDSAVYFCASGRDRDREGYTFGSGTRLTVV.

In DNA form, the CDR3 reads TGTGCCAGTAGTATTTCGGGTCCCCAGCCCCAGCATTTT. It yields the protein CASSISGPQPQHF. The chain links TRBV19 to TRBJ1-5, with D hard to call. The V end lost 3 bases, the J end lost 7 bases, and 10 bases lay between the germline ends. Germline CDR1 reads LNHDA; CDR2 reads SQIVND (reference sequence). The CDR3 consists of 13 residues.

This CDR3 reads CSAAGREQYF. The CDR3 coding sequence is TGCAGTGCAGCCGGACGTGAGCAGTACTTC. The chain couples TRBV20-1 to TRBJ2-7; D gene unclear. V lost 6 bases and J lost 7, with 10 bases in between. This CDR3 comprises 10 residues. Germline loops: CDR1 DFQATT, CDR2 SNEGSKA (reference sequence).

This clone is a singleton in its sample. The genes are TRBV7-2 and TRBJ1-1, with 7 positions matching TRBD1. The CDR3 length is 14 residues. Germline assignment: CDR1 SGHTA and CDR2 FQGNSA. After removal of 3 bases from V and 0 bases from J, the junction contained 1 base not matched to a gene. This CDR3 reads CASSLGTVNTEAFF. CDR3 nucleotide sequence: TGTGCCAGCAGCTTGGGGACAGTGAACACTGAAGCTTTCTTT.

The V and J genes are TRBV18 and TRBJ1-2, with D unresolved. The V end was cut by 3 bases, the J end by 5 bases, with 10 bases between. Germline V gene data show CDR1 as KGHSH and CDR2 as LQKENI. The CDR3 length is 13 residues. The CDR3 sequence is CASSPTDEYGYTF. CDR3 bases: TGTGCCAGCTCACCCACAGATGAATATGGCTACACCTTC.

This chain joins TRBV7-9 and TRBJ1-1; D remains unclear. This CDR3 contains 13 residues. Looked up from germline, CDR1 is SEHNR and CDR2 is FQNEAQ (reference sequence). Between the trimmed V and J ends, which lost 3 bases and 1 base, there was a span of 6 bases. The CDR3 nucleotides are TGTGCCAGCAGCTTTCCGGGGAACACTGAAGCTTTCTTT. Protein sequence: CASSFPGNTEAFF.

This rearrangement joins TRBV10-3 to TRBJ1-1; 9 bases are a match to TRBD1. The length of the CDR3 is 15 residues. CDR1 is ENHRY and CDR2 is SYGVKD in the germline V gene. The J segment lost 7 bases and the V segment lost 2 bases, leaving 8 bases of the junction unmatched. As DNA, the CDR3 is TGTGCCATCAGTGAGGTCGGACAGGGGAAGGGTGAAGCTTTCTTT. This sequence encodes CAISEVGQGKGEAFF.

The genes are TRBV6-5 and TRBJ1-2; TRBD1 matches at 9 bases. This CDR3 spans 13 amino acids. V trimming: 6 bases; J trimming: 3 bases; junction bases outside the gene matches: 2. The germline V gene has CDR1 MNHEY and CDR2 SVGAGI. This chain's CDR3 is CASRTGGYYGYTF. The CDR3 DNA is TGTGCCAGCAGGACAGGGGGGTACTATGGCTACACCTTC.

V and J are TRBV5-1 and TRBJ2-7, with D uncertain. The CDR3 consists of 16 residues. CDR1 SGHRS and CDR2 YFSETQ come from the germline V gene. V lost 2 bases, J lost 2 bases, and 17 bases lay in between. The DNA for the CDR3 is TGCGCCAGCAGCTTCTCTCCGGGCTCTCGCACCTACGAGCAGTACTTC. Translated: CASSFSPGSRTYEQYF. The full variable domain, its missing parts supplied by reference TRBV5-1 and TRBJ2-7, is KAGVTQTPRYLIKTRGQQVTLSCSPISGHRSVSWYQQTPGQGLQFLFEYFSETQRNKGNFPGRFSGRQFSNSRSEMNVSTLELGDSALYLCASSFSPGSRTYEQYFGPGTRLTVT.

This chain joins TRBV10-3 and TRBJ2-3; TRBD2 matches at 12 bases. Germline-derived CDR1 and CDR2 are ENHRY and SYGVKD. The CDR3 spans 16 residues. After removal of 10 bases from V and 4 bases from J, the junction contained 12 bases not matched to a gene. This chain's CDR3 is CATRSPSGGAPDTQYF. The CDR3 DNA reads as TGTGCCACCCGAAGTCCTAGCGGGGGGGCCCCAGATACGCAGTATTTT.

This clone was seen a handful of times. V gene TRBV6-2 or TRBV6-3 combines with J gene TRBJ1-5; the D is unclear. CDR3 length: 15 residues. Germline loops: CDR1 MNHEY, CDR2 SVGEGT. V dropped 5 bases and J dropped 0 bases, with 11 bases sitting between them. The CDR3 nucleotides read TGTGCCAGCAGTCAACACGGATATAGCAATCAGCCCCAGCATTTT. The encoded protein is CASSQHGYSNQPQHF.

This clone is a singleton in its sample. The chain employs TRBV29-1 and TRBJ2-3; perhaps D is TRBD1 or TRBD2 (5 bases each). CDR3 length: 13 amino acids. CDR1 and CDR2 (germline): SQVTM, ANQGSEA. The V end lost 8 bases, the J end lost 2 bases, and 14 bases lay between the germline ends. This CDR3 is CSIRDPATDTQYF. As DNA, the CDR3 is TGCAGCATCCGGGACCCGGCCACAGATACGCAGTATTTT.